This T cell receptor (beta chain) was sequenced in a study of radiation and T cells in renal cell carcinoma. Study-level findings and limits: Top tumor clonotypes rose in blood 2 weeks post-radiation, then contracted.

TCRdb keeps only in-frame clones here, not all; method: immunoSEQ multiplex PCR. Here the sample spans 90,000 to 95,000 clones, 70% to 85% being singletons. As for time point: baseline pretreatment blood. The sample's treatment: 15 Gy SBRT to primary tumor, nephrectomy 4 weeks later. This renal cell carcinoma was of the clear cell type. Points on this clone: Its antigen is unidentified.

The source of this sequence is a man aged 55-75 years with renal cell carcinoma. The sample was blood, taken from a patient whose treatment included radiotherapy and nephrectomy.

The CDR3 protein is CASKVYTQYF. The CDR3 DNA follows: TGTGCCAGCAAGGTCTATACGCAGTATTTT. The rearrangement links TRBV2 to TRBJ2-3; no clear D gene. Looked up from germline, CDR1 is SNHLY and CDR2 is FYNNEI. V lost 7 bases and J 7 bases, leaving 6 bases between the germline ends. CDR3 length: 10 amino acids.